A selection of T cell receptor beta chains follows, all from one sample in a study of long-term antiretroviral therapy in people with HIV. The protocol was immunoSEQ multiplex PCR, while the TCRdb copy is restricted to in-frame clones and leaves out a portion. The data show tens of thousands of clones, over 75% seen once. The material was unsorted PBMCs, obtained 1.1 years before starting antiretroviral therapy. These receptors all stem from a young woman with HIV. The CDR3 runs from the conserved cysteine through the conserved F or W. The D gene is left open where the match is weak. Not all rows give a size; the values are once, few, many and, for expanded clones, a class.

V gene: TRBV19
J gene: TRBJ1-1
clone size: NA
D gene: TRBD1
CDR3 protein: CASIPGQGARAFF
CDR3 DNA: TGTGCCAGTATCCCGGGACAGGGGGCGAGGGCTTTCTTT

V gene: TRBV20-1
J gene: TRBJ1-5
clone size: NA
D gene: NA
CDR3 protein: CSAGQPQHF
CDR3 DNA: TGCAGTGCAGGACAGCCCCAGCATTTT

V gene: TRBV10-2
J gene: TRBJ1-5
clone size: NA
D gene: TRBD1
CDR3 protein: CASQGTGNQPQHF
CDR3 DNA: TGCGCCAGCCAAGGGACAGGGAATCAGCCCCAGCATTTT

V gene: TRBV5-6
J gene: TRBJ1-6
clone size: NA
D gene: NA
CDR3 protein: CASSLAGAASYNSPLHF
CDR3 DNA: TGTGCCAGCAGCTTGGCGGGGGCGGCCTCCTATAATTCACCCCTCCACTTT

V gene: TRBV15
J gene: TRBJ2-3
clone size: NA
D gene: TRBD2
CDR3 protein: CATSRVGGTSGGLHTDTQYF
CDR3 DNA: TGTGCCACCAGCAGAGTTGGGGGGACTAGCGGGGGTTTGCACACAGATACGCAGTATTTT

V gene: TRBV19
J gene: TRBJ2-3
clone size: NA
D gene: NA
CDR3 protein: CASSTVVTDTQYF
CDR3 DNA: TGTGCCAGTAGTACGGTAGTCACAGATACGCAGTATTTT

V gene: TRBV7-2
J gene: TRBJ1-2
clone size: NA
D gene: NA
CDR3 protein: CASSRTGVRGYTF
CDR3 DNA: TGTGCCAGCAGCCGTACTGGGGTTAGGGGCTACACCTTC

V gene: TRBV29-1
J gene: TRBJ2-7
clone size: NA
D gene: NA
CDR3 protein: CSIRQATYEQYF
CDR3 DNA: TGCAGCATACGACAGGCTACATACGAGCAGTACTTC

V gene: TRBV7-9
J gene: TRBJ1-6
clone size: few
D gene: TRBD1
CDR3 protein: CASSPQGAPLHF
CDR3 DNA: TGTGCCAGCAGCCCCCAGGGGGCACCCCTCCACTTT

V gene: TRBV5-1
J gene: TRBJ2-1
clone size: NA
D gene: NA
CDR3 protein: CASSLALSVVRNEQFF
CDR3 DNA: TGCGCCAGCAGCTTGGCATTGTCCGTAGTCAGGAATGAGCAGTTCTTC

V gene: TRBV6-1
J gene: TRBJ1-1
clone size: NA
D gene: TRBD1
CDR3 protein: CASSGGQPGGEAFF
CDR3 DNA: TGTGCCAGCAGTGGGGGACAGCCCGGGGGGGAAGCTTTCTTT

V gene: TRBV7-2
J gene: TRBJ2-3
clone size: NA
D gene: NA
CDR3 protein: CASSSQGPFAGRADTQYF
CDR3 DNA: TGTGCCAGCAGCTCACAAGGGCCGTTTGCGGGGCGTGCAGATACGCAGTATTTT

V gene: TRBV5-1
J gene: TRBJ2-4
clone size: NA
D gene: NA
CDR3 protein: CASSFGYPLAKNIQYF
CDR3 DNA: TGCGCCAGCAGCTTTGGATACCCTCTAGCCAAAAACATTCAGTACTTC

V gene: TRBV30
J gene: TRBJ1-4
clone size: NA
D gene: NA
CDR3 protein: CAWSNAGTGNEKLFF
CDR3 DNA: TGTGCCTGGAGTAATGCCGGGACGGGAAATGAAAAACTGTTTTTT

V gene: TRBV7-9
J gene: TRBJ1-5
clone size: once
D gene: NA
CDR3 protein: CASSPRDSNQPQHF
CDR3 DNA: TGTGCCAGCAGCCCTAGGGACAGCAATCAGCCCCAGCATTTT

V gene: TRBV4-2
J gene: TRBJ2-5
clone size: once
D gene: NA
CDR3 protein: CASSQVLGETQYF
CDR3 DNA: TGTGCCAGCAGCCAAGTTTTGGGAGAGACCCAGTACTTC

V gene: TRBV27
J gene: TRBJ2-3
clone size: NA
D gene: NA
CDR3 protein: CASSRSFTDTQYF
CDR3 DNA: TGTGCCAGTTCCCGATCCTTCACAGATACGCAGTATTTT

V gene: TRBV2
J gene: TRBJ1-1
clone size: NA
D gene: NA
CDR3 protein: CASNKDSPEAFF
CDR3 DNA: TGTGCCAGCAATAAAGACAGCCCTGAAGCTTTCTTT

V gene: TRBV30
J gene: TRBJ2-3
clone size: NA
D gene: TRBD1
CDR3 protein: CAYEGTGSIDTQYF
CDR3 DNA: TGTGCCTACGAGGGGACAGGGTCAATTGATACGCAGTATTTT

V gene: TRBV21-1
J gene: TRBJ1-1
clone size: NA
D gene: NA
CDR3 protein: CASSKAQDFPRTEAFF
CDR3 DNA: TGTGCCAGCAGCAAAGCTCAAGACTTCCCCCGCACTGAAGCTTTCTTT

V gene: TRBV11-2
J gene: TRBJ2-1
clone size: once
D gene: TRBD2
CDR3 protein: CASSYPGLASDEQFF
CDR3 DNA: TGTGCCAGCAGCTATCCGGGACTAGCGTCGGATGAGCAGTTCTTC

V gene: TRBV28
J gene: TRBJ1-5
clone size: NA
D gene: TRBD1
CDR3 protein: CASSRDRGQGNQPQHF
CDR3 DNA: TGTGCCAGCAGTCGGGACAGGGGGCAAGGCAATCAGCCCCAGCATTTT

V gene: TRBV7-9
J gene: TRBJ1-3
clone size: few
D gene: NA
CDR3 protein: CASSAYYDGLSGNTIYF
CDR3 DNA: TGTGCCAGCAGCGCCTATTATGACGGACTCTCTGGAAACACCATATATTTT

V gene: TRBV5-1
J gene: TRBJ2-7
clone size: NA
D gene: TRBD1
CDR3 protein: CASSLGVTGGDEQYF
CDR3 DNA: TGCGCCAGCAGCTTGGGTGTGACAGGGGGCGACGAGCAGTACTTC

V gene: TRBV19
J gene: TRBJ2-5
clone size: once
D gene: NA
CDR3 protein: CASSISYLQETQYF
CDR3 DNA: TGTGCCAGTAGTATTTCCTATTTGCAAGAGACCCAGTACTTC

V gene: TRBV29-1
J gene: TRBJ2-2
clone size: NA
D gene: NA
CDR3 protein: CSVQPENTGELFF
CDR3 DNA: TGCAGCGTCCAACCAGAGAACACCGGGGAGCTGTTTTTT

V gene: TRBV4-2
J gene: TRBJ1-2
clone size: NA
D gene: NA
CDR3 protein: CASSQDETEQLYGYTF
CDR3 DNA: TGTGCCAGCAGCCAAGATGAAACAGAACAACTCTATGGCTACACCTTC

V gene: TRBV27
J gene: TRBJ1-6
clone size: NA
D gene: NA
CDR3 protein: CASRPNRAPASSPLHF
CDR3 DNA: TGTGCCAGCAGACCGAACCGGGCTCCTGCAAGTTCACCCCTCCACTTT

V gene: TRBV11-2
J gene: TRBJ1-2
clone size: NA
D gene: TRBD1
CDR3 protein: CASSFTPDRVNYGYTF
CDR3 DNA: TGTGCCAGCAGCTTTACGCCGGACAGGGTTAACTATGGCTACACCTTC

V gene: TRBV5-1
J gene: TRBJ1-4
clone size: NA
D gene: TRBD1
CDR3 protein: CASSLGQGNEKLFF
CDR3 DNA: TGCGCCAGCAGCTTAGGACAGGGCAATGAAAAACTGTTTTTT

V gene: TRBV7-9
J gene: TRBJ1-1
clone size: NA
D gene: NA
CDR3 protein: CASSPLDNTEAFF
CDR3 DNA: TGTGCCAGCAGCCCCCTGGACAACACTGAAGCTTTCTTT

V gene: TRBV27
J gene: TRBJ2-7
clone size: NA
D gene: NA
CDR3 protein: CASSDPVIVGLQYF
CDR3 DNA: TGTGCCAGCAGCGATCCGGTTATAGTCGGGTTGCAGTACTTC

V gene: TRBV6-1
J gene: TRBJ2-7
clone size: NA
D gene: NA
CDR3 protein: CASSDLLGSGEQYF
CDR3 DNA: TGTGCCAGCAGTGATTTGTTAGGGTCGGGCGAGCAGTACTTC

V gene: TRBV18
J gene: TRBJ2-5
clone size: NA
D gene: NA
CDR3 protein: CASSPYVQETQYF
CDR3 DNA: TGTGCCAGCTCACCCTACGTTCAAGAGACCCAGTACTTC

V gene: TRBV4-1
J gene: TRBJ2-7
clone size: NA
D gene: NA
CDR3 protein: CASSQTEGLTVYEQYF
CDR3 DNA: TGCGCCAGCAGCCAGACGGAGGGACTCACTGTTTACGAGCAGTACTTC

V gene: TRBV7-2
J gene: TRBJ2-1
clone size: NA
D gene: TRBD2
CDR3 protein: CASNPSGGRSSYNEQFF
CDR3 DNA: TGTGCCAGCAACCCTAGCGGGGGGCGGAGCTCCTACAATGAGCAGTTCTTC

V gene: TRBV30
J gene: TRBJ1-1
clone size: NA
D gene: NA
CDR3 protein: CAWTGYNTEAFF
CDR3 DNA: TGTGCCTGGACAGGGTATAACACTGAAGCTTTCTTT

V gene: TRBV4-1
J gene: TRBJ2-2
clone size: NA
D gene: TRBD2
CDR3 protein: CASSLFSGGDNTGELFF
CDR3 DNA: TGCGCCAGCAGCCTTTTTTCCGGGGGGGACAACACCGGGGAGCTGTTTTTT